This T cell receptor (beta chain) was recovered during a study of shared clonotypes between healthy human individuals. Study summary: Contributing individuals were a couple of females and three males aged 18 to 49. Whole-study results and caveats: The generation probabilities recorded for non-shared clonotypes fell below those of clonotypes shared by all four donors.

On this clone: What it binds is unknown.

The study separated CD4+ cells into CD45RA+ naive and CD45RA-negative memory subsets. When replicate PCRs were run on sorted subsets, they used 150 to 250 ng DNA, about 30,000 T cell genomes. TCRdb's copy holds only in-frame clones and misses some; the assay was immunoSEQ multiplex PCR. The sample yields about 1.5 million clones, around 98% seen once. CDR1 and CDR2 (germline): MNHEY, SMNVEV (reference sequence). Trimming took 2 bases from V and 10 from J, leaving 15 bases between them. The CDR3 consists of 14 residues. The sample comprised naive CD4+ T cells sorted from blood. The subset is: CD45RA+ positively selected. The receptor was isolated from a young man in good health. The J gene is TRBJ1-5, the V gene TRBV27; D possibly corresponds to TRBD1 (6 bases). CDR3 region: CASSLTPRGTPQHF. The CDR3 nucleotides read TGTGCCAGCAGTTTAACCCCCAGGGGAACACCCCAGCATTTT.